The 21 T cell receptor beta chains in this list originate from one sample, sequenced in a study of shared clonotypes between healthy human individuals. Naive CD8 cells lacked CD45RO and underwent positive selection for CCR7, leaving out terminally differentiated effector memory CD45RA+ cells. Generated by immunoSEQ multiplex PCR, the TCRdb table keeps only in-frame clones and is missing some. Among roughly 2.1 million clones listed, approximately 94% were seen once. The sequenced sample was naive CD8+ T cells from PBMCs. These receptors all stem from a man aged 18 to 29 in good health. Some clones in this sample may be carry-over from other donors' samples.

Comment on this clone: In the same sample, other DNA sequences code for this CDR3. The chain links TRBV19 to TRBJ1-1; D is uncertain. CDR1 LNHDA and CDR2 SQIVND come from the germline V gene (reference sequence). This CDR3 has 12 amino acids. V lost 5 bases and J 5 bases, leaving 9 bases between the germline ends. The CDR3 DNA reads TGTGCCAGTAGTTTGGGTAATACTGAAGCTTTCTTT. The encoded protein is CASSLGNTEAFF.

About this clone itself: Other DNA sequences from this sample encode an identical CDR3 as well. This chain joins TRBV5-1 and TRBJ1-1; 8 bases are shared with TRBD1. V was clipped by 2 bases and J by 4 bases; unmatched bases: 1. Germline CDR1 and CDR2: SGHRS and YFSETQ. The length of the CDR3 is 13 residues. CDR3 DNA sequence: TGCGCCAGCAGCTTTACAGGGGGCACTGAAGCTTTCTTT. Its protein is CASSFTGGTEAFF.

With respect to this clone: The sample contains more than one DNA sequence encoding this CDR3. This sequence joins TRBV11-2 and TRBJ2-1; 9 positions agree with TRBD2. The CDR3 spans 15 residues. Germline assignment: CDR1 SGHAT and CDR2 FQNNGV. Trimming took 1 base from V and 4 from J; bases not matched to a gene: 2. The CDR3 coding sequence is TGTGCCAGCAGCTTAGCTAGCGGGATTTACAATGAGCAGTTCTTC. Its protein is CASSLASGIYNEQFF.

The V call is TRBV7-9, the J call TRBJ2-7; the D gene is possibly TRBD2 (6 bases). CDR3 size: 16 residues. CDR1 SEHNR and CDR2 FQNEAQ come from the germline V gene (reference sequence). V lost 1 base, J lost 2 bases, and 15 bases lay in between. CDR3 residues: CASSLDLGTWTYEQYF. CDR3 DNA sequence: TGTGCCAGCAGCTTAGACCTTGGGACTTGGACCTACGAGCAGTACTTC.

V gene TRBV18 combines with J gene TRBJ2-1, with 10 bases identical to TRBD2. This CDR3 is built from 14 residues. The germline gives CDR1 KGHSH, CDR2 LQKENI. V lost 3 bases, J lost 10 bases, and 6 bases stayed unmatched. CDR3 protein: CASSPLAGADEQFF. The DNA of the CDR3 is TGTGCCAGCTCACCGCTAGCGGGAGCGGACGAGCAGTTCTTC.

The chain couples TRBV4-3 to TRBJ1-2; 8 bases line up with TRBD1. V was pared by 3 bases and J by 8 bases, with 20 bases of the junction left unmatched. The germline V gene encodes CDR1 LGHNA and CDR2 YSLEER. The CDR3 is made up of 18 amino acids. CDR3 nucleotide sequence: TGCGCCAGCAGCCAGTTGAAGTGGTCAGGGGGCCGGGTAGGGGGCTACACCTTC. As protein: CASSQLKWSGGRVGGYTF.

The chain joins TRBV2 to TRBJ2-3, with 9 bases identical to TRBD2. The CDR3 length is 16 residues. The germline gives CDR1 SNHLY, CDR2 FYNNEI. Trimming cost V 5 bases and J 2 bases; bases outside gene matches: 8. The CDR3, as DNA: TGTGCCAGCAGTTGGGTAGCGGGAGATCTCACAGATACGCAGTATTTT. Translated: CASSWVAGDLTDTQYF. Using reference TRBV2 and TRBJ2-3 for the parts outside the CDR3, the full variable domain is EPEVTQTPSHQVTQMGQEVILRCVPISNHLYFYWYRQILGQKVEFLVSFYNNEISEKSEIFDDQFSVERPDGSNFTLKIRSTKLEDSAMYFCASSWVAGDLTDTQYFGPGTRLTVL.

The chain is built from TRBV25-1 and TRBJ2-7; D ambiguous. Trimming shortened V by 1 base and J by 2 bases, and 3 bases separated the two germline ends. CDR3 size: 12 residues. In germline, CDR1 is MGHDK, CDR2 SYGVNS. For the CDR3, the DNA is TGTGCCAGCAGTGAATGGGCCTACGAGCAGTACTTC. Protein sequence: CASSEWAYEQYF.

The rearrangement links TRBV5-1 to TRBJ2-3, with 11 nucleotides matching TRBD2. This CDR3 is built from 17 residues. CDR1 and CDR2 from the germline V gene are SGHRS and YFSETQ. The J segment lost 0 bases and the V segment lost 2 bases, leaving 5 bases of the junction unmatched. CDR3 region: CASSLMGLAESTDTQYF. CDR3 nucleotide sequence: TGCGCCAGCAGCTTAATGGGACTAGCGGAGAGCACAGATACGCAGTATTTT. Based on the CDR3 plus reference TRBV5-1 and TRBJ2-3, the full variable domain is KAGVTQTPRYLIKTRGQQVTLSCSPISGHRSVSWYQQTPGQGLQFLFEYFSETQRNKGNFPGRFSGRQFSNSRSEMNVSTLELGDSALYLCASSLMGLAESTDTQYFGPGTRLTVL.

The chain joins TRBV2 to TRBJ2-7; 7 bases map to TRBD1. The CDR3 is 15 amino acids. Per the germline V gene, CDR1 is SNHLY and CDR2 is FYNNEI. V dropped 10 bases and J dropped 7; count of bases not matched to a gene: 19. Written as DNA, the CDR3 is TGTGCCACCTTACCTCCGGGACAGAGTATGTGGGAGCAGTACTTC. Translated: CATLPPGQSMWEQYF.

Only one count was recorded for this clone. V usage is TRBV6-4 and J usage is TRBJ2-5, with D possibly matching TRBD2 (6 bases). CDR1 and CDR2 from the germline V gene are MRHNA and SNTAGT. Trimming removed 6 bases at V and 1 base at J, with 21 bases between. The CDR3 runs to 17 residues. CDR3 protein: CASRTIQTGEGQETQYF. The CDR3 DNA is TGTGCCAGCAGGACCATCCAAACGGGAGAAGGCCAAGAGACCCAGTACTTC.

This clone appeared a single time. The chain combines TRBV18 with TRBJ1-4; possibly TRBD1 for D (6 bases). CDR1 is KGHSH and CDR2 is LQKENI in the germline V gene. This CDR3 spans 16 amino acids. V was trimmed by 0 bases and J by 1 base, leaving 9 bases between them. CDR3 sequence reads: CASSPPPGETNEKLFF. DNA for the CDR3: TGTGCCAGCTCACCACCGCCAGGGGAAACTAATGAAAAACTGTTTTTT. Full variable domain (rest looked up from reference TRBV18 and TRBJ1-4): NAGVMQNPRHLVRRRGQEARLRCSPMKGHSHVYWYRQLPEEGLKFMVYLQKENIIDESGMPKERFSAEFPKEGPSILRIQQVVRGDSAAYFCASSPPPGETNEKLFFGSGTQLSVL.

This clone appeared a single time. The gene calls are TRBV7-6 and TRBJ2-7, with 8 positions matching TRBD1. Germline-derived CDR1 and CDR2 are SGHVS and FNYEAQ. This CDR3 has 14 amino acids. J lost 4 bases, V lost 4 bases, and 6 bases had no gene match. CDR3 residues: CASSWTGQGYEQYF. The CDR3 nucleotides read TGTGCCAGCAGCTGGACAGGACAGGGTTACGAGCAGTACTTC.

The chain employs TRBV5-6 and TRBJ1-2; 12 positions agree with TRBD1. The CDR3 runs to 15 residues. The J segment lost 4 bases and the V segment lost 4 bases, leaving 5 bases of the junction unmatched. Per germline, CDR1 SGHDT and CDR2 YYEEEE. The CDR3 nucleotides read TGTGCCAGCAGCCCGGGACAGGGGGCTCGCTATGGCTACACCTTC. Translation gives CASSPGQGARYGYTF.

The chain uses TRBV5-4 and TRBJ2-3; the match to TRBD2 covers 7 bases. The junction had 4 bases not matched to a gene; V was cut back by 3 bases and J by 0 bases. Germline-derived CDR1 and CDR2 are SGHNT and YYREEE (reference sequence). The CDR3 runs to 15 residues. DNA for the CDR3: TGTGCCAGCAGCTACGGGAGGCGAAGCACAGATACGCAGTATTTT. Translating gives CASSYGRRSTDTQYF.

The chain carries TRBV7-3 and TRBJ2-7; 8 nucleotides line up with TRBD1. The CDR3 covers 14 residues. The germline V gene encodes CDR1 SGHTA and CDR2 FQGTGA. J lost 4 bases, V lost 5 bases, and 7 bases had no gene match. The CDR3 DNA reads TGTGCCAGCAGCATAGGGACAGGCGGGTACGAGCAGTACTTC. It encodes CASSIGTGGYEQYF.

The chain's CDR3 is CASSPGQISYNEQFF. DNA of the CDR3: TGCGCCAGCAGTCCGGGACAGATCTCCTACAATGAGCAGTTCTTC. V is TRBV4-3 and J is TRBJ2-1; 7 bases map to TRBD1. Losses at the gene ends were 6 bases for V and 0 bases for J; bases not matched to a gene: 5. CDR1 and CDR2 (germline): LGHNA, YSLEER. This CDR3 region has 15 residues.

The rearrangement uses TRBV7-9 and TRBJ2-3; 9 nucleotides align to TRBD2. The trim removed 4 bases at V and 8 bases at J, leaving 16 bases unmatched. The CDR3 extends over 17 amino acids. Germline V gene lookup returns CDR1 SEHNR and CDR2 FQNEAQ (reference sequence). In nucleotides, the CDR3 is TGTGCCAGCAGCTCGGCCCTCCTAGCGGGACTTCTCAGTACGCAGTATTTT. This sequence encodes CASSSALLAGLLSTQYF.

The chain has TRBV27 and TRBJ1-1; the D gene is possibly TRBD1 (5 bases). CDR3 size: 13 residues. The ends were cut back, 5 bases at V and 10 bases at J, with 17 bases in the middle. Germline V CDR1 and CDR2: MNHEY, SMNVEV (reference sequence). The CDR3 spells CASSPHLRGRAFF. The CDR3 DNA reads as TGTGCCAGCAGTCCCCATCTTCGGGGCCGAGCTTTCTTT.

The chain recombines TRBV7-9 with TRBJ1-1; maybe TRBD1 (6 bases). V lost 5 bases and J 1 base, leaving 11 bases between the germline ends. This CDR3 spans 14 amino acids. Germline loops: CDR1 SEHNR, CDR2 FQNEAQ (reference sequence). The CDR3 DNA follows: TGTGCCAGCAGCCTCAAGGGGGGGAACACTGAAGCTTTCTTT. Encoded protein: CASSLKGGNTEAFF.

This chain joins TRBV4-3 and TRBJ2-2, with D perhaps matching TRBD1 or TRBD2 (5 bases each). Trimming took off 6 bases at V and 6 bases at J, with 11 bases between the two ends. The V gene's germline CDR1 is LGHNA and CDR2 YSLEER. The CDR3 sequence is 13 residues long. For the CDR3, the DNA is TGCGCCAGCAGTTACAGAGGGGCCGGGGAGCTGTTTTTT. Its translation: CASSYRGAGELFF.